The clone carrying this TCR beta chain was observed a handful of times. This record belongs to a study of blood T cell repertoires in COVID-19. Study context: COVID-19 samples collected from the United States, Italy and Spain covered acute and convalescent phases. Sources were T cells, B-cell-depleted T cells, or PBMCs; the material itself was cDNA or gDNA.

As originally analysed: Amplified reference gene primers provided the basis for estimating nucleated cell counts. Here immunoSEQ multiplex PCR was the method, and the copy in TCRdb shows in-frame clones only, minus some. V and J calls and clone size are copied from that table; D and trimming were computed from the DNA. The data hold tens of thousands of clones, with 65% to 85% observed a single time. The sequenced sample consisted of peripheral blood. This sequence was found in an elderly woman with acute or convalescent COVID-19.

CDR3 protein: CATSRAREATSGNTIYF. The CDR3 DNA reads TGTGCCACCAGCAGAGCCAGGGAGGCAACCTCTGGAAACACCATATATTTT. The rearrangement uses TRBV15 and TRBJ1-3; a possible D gene is TRBD1 (5 bases). CDR1 is LNHNV and CDR2 is YYDKDF in the germline V gene (reference sequence). The CDR3 contains 17 residues. Trimming stripped 1 base from V and 0 bases from J, with 13 bases between.